Given below is one TCR beta chain in context. Its antigen remains undetermined. Base-call qualities are not available, and no considerably larger clone is one nucleotide away. V is pared back by 4 bases and J by 3 bases, with 9 bases lying between the germline termini. For CDR1 and CDR2, the germline V gene lists SQVTM and ANQGSEA. Including the terminal cysteine and phenylalanine, the CDR3 comprises 12 residues. Only the CDR3 region is kept as DNA, spanning 36 bases read in frame from base 1. The data are from a study of blood T cell repertoires in COVID-19 (dated by TCRdb to the early 2020s). About the full investigation: Collaborator samples came from the United States, Italy and Spain and covered acute and convalescent phases of COVID-19. A de-identified subject ID, COVID-19 status, age in years and sex were almost always included in the sample metadata. Where available, HLA class I and class II types were obtained from metadata supplied by the sample provider rather than from assay-based typing. The samples were drawn from the first 160 participants of the ongoing ImmuneRACE study and from more than 1,000 subjects provided by 6 global collaborators. The material from the prospective study consisted of cDNA or gDNA derived from T cells, B-cell-depleted T cells, or PBMCs. The repertoires were released in a freely available public database meant as a resource for research on the immune response to SARS-CoV-2. Subjects who had been exposed to COVID-19, were actively infected with it, or had recovered from it provided the deeply sampled blood TCRbeta repertoires that made up the dataset.

Whole blood was collected in K2EDTA tubes by collaborating institutions according to the institutions' own protocols. For TCRbeta analysis, collaborators shipped samples in one of three forms: frozen whole blood, isolated PBMCs, or DNA extracted from either of those sample types. Broad study findings and their caveats: The quantity of clinical and demographic metadata differed by source and by participant and was supplied without curation.

TCRbeta CDR3 regions were amplified from genomic DNA using the immunoSEQ Assay, a bias-controlled multiplex PCR. Under the source paper's analysis protocol: The number of nucleated cells in each sample was estimated by amplification of reference gene primers within the assay. To quantify the absolute abundance of each unique TCRbeta CDR3 rearrangement, sequence reads were collapsed and filtered. For each sample, productive Simpson clonality was calculated as the square root of Simpson's diversity index across productive rearrangements. Not all clones reach the TCRdb copy of this immuneACCESS table, which keeps in-frame sequences only. Checked studies attribute under half of the gap to unresolved V genes and leave the rest unexplained. V and J calls and clone size are as listed in that table; D and trimming were resolved from the DNA. The table for this sample lists more than 70,000 clones; roughly 80% of them were counted only once. The ten largest clones take up more than 20% of the sample.

This sequence originates from a human donor in a cohort sampled during active COVID-19. The material sequenced was peripheral blood. The chain links TRBV29-1 with TRBJ2-5; TRBD1 is a possible D gene, resting on 6 matching bases. The CDR3: CSVGNREETQYF. DNA sequence: TGCAGCGTTGGCAACAGGGAAGAGACCCAGTACTTC.